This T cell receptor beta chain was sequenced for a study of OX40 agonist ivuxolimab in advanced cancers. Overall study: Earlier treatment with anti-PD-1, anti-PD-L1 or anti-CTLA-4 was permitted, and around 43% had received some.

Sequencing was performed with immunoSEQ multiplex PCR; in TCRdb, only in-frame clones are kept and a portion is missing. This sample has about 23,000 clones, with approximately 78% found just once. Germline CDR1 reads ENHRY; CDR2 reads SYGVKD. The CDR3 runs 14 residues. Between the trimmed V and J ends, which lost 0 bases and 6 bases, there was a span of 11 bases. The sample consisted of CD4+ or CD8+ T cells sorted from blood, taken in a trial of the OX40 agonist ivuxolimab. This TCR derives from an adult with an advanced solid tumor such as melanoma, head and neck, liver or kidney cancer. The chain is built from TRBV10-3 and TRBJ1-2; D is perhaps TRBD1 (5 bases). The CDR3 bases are TGTGCCATCAGTGAGTCGGTAGCGGGGCATGGCTACACCTTC. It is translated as CAISESVAGHGYTF.